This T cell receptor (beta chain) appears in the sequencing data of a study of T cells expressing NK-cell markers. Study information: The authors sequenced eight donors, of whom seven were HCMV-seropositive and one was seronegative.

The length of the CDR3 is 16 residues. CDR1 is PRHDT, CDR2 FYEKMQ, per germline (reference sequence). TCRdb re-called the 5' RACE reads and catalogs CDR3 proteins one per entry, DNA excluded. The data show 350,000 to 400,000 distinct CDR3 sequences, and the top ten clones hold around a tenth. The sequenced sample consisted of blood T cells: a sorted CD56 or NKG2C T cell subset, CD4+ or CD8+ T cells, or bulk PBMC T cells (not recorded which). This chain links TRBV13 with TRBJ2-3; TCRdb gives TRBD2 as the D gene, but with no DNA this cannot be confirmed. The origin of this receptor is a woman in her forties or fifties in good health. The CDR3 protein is CASSLGRLAGGDTQYF.